This T cell receptor beta chain was identified in a study of Graves' ophthalmopathy and Graves' hyperthyroidism. Study as a whole: Blood was drawn at initial diagnosis, before any treatment. Whole-study results and caveats: Blood also contained most of the expanded thyroid clonotypes above 0.001 frequency.

This clonotype was detected many times. What it binds is unknown. Over 18 months of follow-up, stable hyperthyroidism required that no ophthalmopathy appear. Fresh peripheral blood, around 9.8 ml, was the PBMC source. TCR beta CDR3 amplification used RNA transcripts. RT-PCR in the first round used HTBI primers; a second-round multiplex PCR followed. TCRdb reanalysed the multiplex PCR reads using MiXCR and keeps one entry per CDR3 protein. The sample has a few hundred thousand distinct CDR3 sequences, approximately 17% seen once. The CDR3 runs to 12 residues. The V end was cut by 5 bases, the J end by 1 base, with 9 bases between. Germline V gene lookup returns CDR1 SQVTM and CDR2 ANQGSEA.

The sequence derives from an adult woman with stable Graves' hyperthyroidism. The sample taken for sequencing was peripheral blood. The chain joins TRBV29-1 to TRBJ2-7; D unclear. CDR3 amino acids: CSVTDISYEQYF. CDR3 DNA sequence: TGCAGCGTTACCGACATTTCCTACGAGCAGTACTTC.